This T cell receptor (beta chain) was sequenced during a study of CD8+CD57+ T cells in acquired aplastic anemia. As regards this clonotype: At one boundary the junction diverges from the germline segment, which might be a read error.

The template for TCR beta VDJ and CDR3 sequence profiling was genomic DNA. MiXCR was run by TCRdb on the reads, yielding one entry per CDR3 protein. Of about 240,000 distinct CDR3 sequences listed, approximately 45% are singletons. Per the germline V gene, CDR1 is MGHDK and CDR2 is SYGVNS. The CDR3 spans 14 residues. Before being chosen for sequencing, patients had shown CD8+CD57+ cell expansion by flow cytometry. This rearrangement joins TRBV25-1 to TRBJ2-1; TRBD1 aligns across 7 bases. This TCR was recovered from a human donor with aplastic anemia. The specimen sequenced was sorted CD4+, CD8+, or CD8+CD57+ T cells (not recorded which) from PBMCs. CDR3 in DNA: TGTGCCAGCACCGACAGGGCCGTCTACATTGAGCAGTTCTTC. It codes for CASTDRAVYIEQFF.